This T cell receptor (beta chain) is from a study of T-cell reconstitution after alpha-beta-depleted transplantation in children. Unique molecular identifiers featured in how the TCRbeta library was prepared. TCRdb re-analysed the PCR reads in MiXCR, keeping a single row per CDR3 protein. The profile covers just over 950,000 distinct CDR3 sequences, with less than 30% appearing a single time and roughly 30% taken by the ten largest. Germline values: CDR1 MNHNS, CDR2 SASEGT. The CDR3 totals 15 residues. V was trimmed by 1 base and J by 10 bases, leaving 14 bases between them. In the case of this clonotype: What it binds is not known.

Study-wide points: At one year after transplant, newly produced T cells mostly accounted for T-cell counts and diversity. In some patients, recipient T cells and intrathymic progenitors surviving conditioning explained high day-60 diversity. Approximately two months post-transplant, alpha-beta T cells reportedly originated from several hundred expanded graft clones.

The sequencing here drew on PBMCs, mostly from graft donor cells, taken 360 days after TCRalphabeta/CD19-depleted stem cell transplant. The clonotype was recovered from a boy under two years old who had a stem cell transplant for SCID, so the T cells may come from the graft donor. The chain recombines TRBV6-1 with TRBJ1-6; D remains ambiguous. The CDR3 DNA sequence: TGTGCCAGCAGTGAAGGGCGGCCCTCCTGGTCACCCCTCCACTTT. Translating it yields CASSEGRPSWSPLHF.